What follows is one TCR beta chain and its context. The CDR3 is made up of 17 amino acids. The trim removed 5 bases at V and 4 bases at J, leaving 13 bases unmatched. Germline V gene sequence: CDR1 SSHAT, CDR2 FNYEAQ (reference sequence). This sample stems from a study of identical twins. One entry per CDR3 protein results from TCRdb running MiXCR on the 5' RACE reads. This sample carries some 300,000 distinct CDR3 sequences, 9% to 15% of them seen once, and the ten largest clones take approximately 7.6%. Everyone who gave samples was a healthy Caucasian. The same sample was also used in a study of yellow fever vaccine responses in identical twins.

Specimen: CD8+ T cells sorted from blood. This TCR was sampled from a woman between 18 and 30 years old in good health. V and J are TRBV7-7 and TRBJ2-1; TRBD2 matches 8 bases. CDR3 coding DNA: TGTGCCAGCAGCAACCCCAGCGGGAGTAACCTATACAATGAGCAGTTCTTC. Its translation: CASSNPSGSNLYNEQFF.